The 27 T cell receptor beta chains listed next were all sequenced from one sample in a study of blood T cell repertoires in COVID-19. TCRdb keeps only in-frame clones here, not all; method: immunoSEQ multiplex PCR. The table includes roughly 140,000 clones, around four fifths detected once. The sequenced material came from peripheral blood. The receptors stem from a woman over 75 with acute or convalescent COVID-19.

The chain combines TRBV7-8 with TRBJ2-5, with a weak D call TRBD1 (5 bases). The CDR3 has 14 amino acids. Looked up from germline, CDR1 is SGHVS and CDR2 is FQNEAQ. V lost 5 bases and J lost 5, with 15 bases in between. Here the CDR3 DNA reads TGTGCCAGCAGCCTCGACAGTCTGGGGGAGACCCAGTACTTC. Its translation is CASSLDSLGETQYF.

The CDR3 spells CASSLLASGGAVEQFF. Here the CDR3 DNA reads TGCGCCAGCAGCTTGTTGGCTAGCGGGGGGGCCGTTGAGCAGTTCTTC. The V call is TRBV5-1, the J call TRBJ2-1; 12 bases line up with TRBD2. The CDR3 consists of 16 residues. After removal of 1 base from V and 9 bases from J, the junction contained 8 bases not matched to a gene. Germline V gene sequence: CDR1 SGHRS, CDR2 YFSETQ.

The V call is TRBV5-5, the J call TRBJ1-6; TRBD1 agrees at 7 bases. CDR3 length: 17 residues. V lost 4 bases to trimming and J lost 8 bases; unmatched junction nucleotides: 15. Germline CDR1 SGHKS, CDR2 YYEKEE (reference sequence). The DNA of the CDR3 is TGTGCCAGCAGCCCGGAGCCCAGACAGGGAATCGATTCACCCCTCCACTTT. Translating it yields CASSPEPRQGIDSPLHF. The entire variable domain, with the rest obtained from reference TRBV5-5 and TRBJ1-6, is as follows: DAGVTQSPTHLIKTRGQQVTLRCSPISGHKSVSWYQQVLGQGPQFIFQYYEKEERGRGNFPDRFSARQFPNYSSELNVNALLLGDSALYLCASSPEPRQGIDSPLHFGNGTRLTVT.

In this sample, this clone turned up once. V is TRBV7-9 and J is TRBJ1-2; possibly TRBD1 for D (5 bases). This CDR3 comprises 15 residues. Trimming pared 4 bases from V and 4 bases from J, leaving 16 bases between. Germline lookup yields CDR1 SEHNR and CDR2 FQNEAQ (reference sequence). The CDR3: CASSSPGGLSYGYTF. CDR3 DNA sequence: TGTGCCAGCAGCTCCCCGGGGGGGTTAAGCTATGGCTACACCTTC.

The rearrangement links TRBV19 to TRBJ1-3, with D perhaps matching TRBD1 (6 bases). Germline CDR1 reads LNHDA; CDR2 reads SQIVND (reference sequence). The CDR3 consists of 15 residues. The V and J ends lost 5 bases and 0 bases respectively, with 11 bases between them. This chain's CDR3 is CASSRTDFSGNTIYF. CDR3 nucleotides: TGTGCCAGTAGTCGGACAGACTTCTCTGGAAACACCATATATTTT.

The chain has TRBV7-8 and TRBJ1-1; maybe TRBD1 (5 bases). Trimming took 5 bases from V and 1 from J, leaving 11 bases between them. The CDR3 has 14 amino acids. Germline CDR1 reads SGHVS; CDR2 reads FQNEAQ. The CDR3 nucleotides read TGTGCCAGCAGCGAAAGGGGCTCGAACACTGAAGCTTTCTTT. Translation: CASSERGSNTEAFF.

This sequence joins TRBV4-1 and TRBJ1-5, with D possibly being TRBD1 (5 bases). Trimming cost V 1 base and J 9 bases, with 13 bases left between them. Germline CDR1 reads MGHRA; CDR2 reads YSYEKL. The CDR3 sequence is 14 residues long. CDR3 residues: CASSQGSGLRPQHF. CDR3 DNA sequence: TGCGCCAGCAGCCAAGGGTCAGGGCTGCGGCCCCAGCATTTT.

This clone appeared a few times. V usage is TRBV6-5 and J usage is TRBJ1-1; D uncertain. Per the germline V gene, CDR1 is MNHEY and CDR2 is SVGAGI. With 7 bases removed from V and 6 bases from J, the gap between germline ends came to 18 bases. The CDR3 is made up of 14 amino acids. CDR3 nucleotide sequence: TGTGCCAGCAACCCGAGAAACGGTCGGGCTGAAGCTTTCTTT. Amino acids: CASNPRNGRAEAFF.

This chain links TRBV7-9 with TRBJ2-3, with a tentative D call TRBD1 (6 bases). Germline V gene sequence: CDR1 SEHNR, CDR2 FQNEAQ (reference sequence). The CDR3 sequence is 17 residues long. Trimming pared 1 base from V and 2 bases from J, leaving 16 bases between. CDR3 bases: TGTGCCAGCAGCTTAGGGGCTCATCGGACAGTCACAGATACGCAGTATTTT. As protein: CASSLGAHRTVTDTQYF.

The chain recombines TRBV6-5 with TRBJ2-5, with a tentative D call TRBD2 (5 bases). The CDR3 totals 14 residues. The germline gives CDR1 MNHEY, CDR2 SVGAGI. The V gene lost 3 bases and the J gene lost 4 bases, with 12 bases spanning the gap. CDR3 DNA sequence: TGTGCCAGCAGTTATGGGCCGGCGGGAGAGACCCAGTACTTC. Amino acid sequence: CASSYGPAGETQYF.

This chain joins TRBV3-1 (or the pseudogene TRBV3-2) and TRBJ2-7; perhaps TRBD1 as D (6 bases). This CDR3 is 14 amino acids long. Between the trimmed V and J ends, which lost 0 bases and 7 bases, there was a span of 13 bases. From germline, CDR1 is LGHDT and CDR2 YNNKEL (reference sequence). The CDR3 spells CASSQEDSVWEQYF. The CDR3 bases are TGTGCCAGCAGCCAAGAGGACAGCGTCTGGGAGCAGTACTTC.

V usage is TRBV4-2 and J usage is TRBJ1-4; D is ambiguous. The length of the CDR3 is 11 residues. Germline V gene data show CDR1 as LGHNA and CDR2 as YNFKEQ. Trimming took 1 base from V and 10 from J, leaving 4 bases between them. The CDR3 region is CASSQGGKLFF. The CDR3, as DNA: TGTGCCAGCAGCCAAGGCGGAAAACTGTTTTTT.

V gene TRBV11-2 combines with J gene TRBJ1-2; D is uncertain. The CDR3 has 12 residues. V was shortened by 5 bases and J by 6 bases, with 10 bases between the two germline ends. Germline values: CDR1 SGHAT, CDR2 FQNNGV. In nucleotides, the CDR3 is TGTGCCAGCAGCCCCCACGGGGATGGCTACACCTTC. It encodes CASSPHGDGYTF.

The chain combines TRBV2 with TRBJ1-1; D perhaps matches TRBD1 (5 bases). The CDR3 loop spans 14 amino acids. CDR1 and CDR2 from the germline V gene are SNHLY and FYNNEI. The V and J ends lost 1 base and 6 bases respectively, with 12 bases between them. The CDR3 DNA sequence: TGTGCCAGCAGTGAAGTCAGGGTTCCCGCTGAAGCTTTCTTT. This encodes CASSEVRVPAEAFF.

The chain combines TRBV5-1 with TRBJ1-1; no clear D gene. Germline-derived CDR1 and CDR2 are SGHRS and YFSETQ. Trimming left V 0 bases short and J 3 bases short, with 3 bases between. This CDR3 spans 12 amino acids. The CDR3, as DNA: TGCGCCAGCAGCTTGGCGGACACTGAAGCTTTCTTT. Amino acid sequence: CASSLADTEAFF.

This clone was seen a handful of times. The V and J genes are TRBV6-6 and TRBJ2-2; a possible D gene is TRBD2 (5 bases). The germline V and J ends were trimmed by 2 bases and 7 bases, with 14 bases remaining between them. This CDR3 is 15 amino acids long. Germline values: CDR1 MNHNY, CDR2 SVGAGI (reference sequence). CDR3 sequence: CASSYVLAMGGELFF. CDR3 in DNA: TGTGCCAGCAGTTACGTATTAGCGATGGGCGGGGAGCTGTTTTTT.

This clone was counted a single time. The CDR3 nucleotides read TGTGCCAGTAGTACGCGTTCCTACGAAGAGCAGTACTTC. Encoded protein: CASSTRSYEEQYF. V gene TRBV19 combines with J gene TRBJ2-7; D is uncertain. The V and J ends lost 4 bases and 7 bases respectively, with 14 bases between them. This CDR3 has 13 residues. Germline values: CDR1 LNHDA, CDR2 SQIVND (reference sequence).

The chain carries TRBV27 and TRBJ1-2, with D perhaps TRBD1 (5 bases). V lost 6 bases and J lost 3, with 11 bases in between. CDR3 length: 13 residues. Germline-derived CDR1 and CDR2 are MNHEY and SMNVEV (reference sequence). CDR3 residues: CASSRPGDYGYTF. The CDR3 nucleotides are TGTGCCAGCAGCCGACCGGGGGACTATGGCTACACCTTC.

V gene TRBV7-8 combines with J gene TRBJ1-5; 7 bases map to TRBD1. There are 17 residues in the CDR3. CDR1 is SGHVS and CDR2 is FQNEAQ in the germline V gene. Trimming took 5 bases from V and 2 from J; bases not matched to a gene: 12. The CDR3 is CASSPNFGRGGNQPQHF. DNA for the CDR3: TGTGCCAGCAGCCCGAATTTCGGCAGGGGGGGCAATCAGCCCCAGCATTTT.

J is TRBJ1-1 and V is TRBV5-1, with 7 bases fitting TRBD1. The CDR3 extends over 14 amino acids. With V trimmed by 4 bases and J by 0 bases, 3 bases remained unmatched. Germline values: CDR1 SGHRS, CDR2 YFSETQ. The CDR3: CASSRTGMNTEAFF. Here the CDR3 DNA reads TGCGCCAGCAGCAGGACAGGTATGAACACTGAAGCTTTCTTT.

The rearrangement links TRBV16 to TRBJ1-2; no clear D. Germline assignment: CDR1 KGHSY and CDR2 FQNENV. This CDR3 has 14 residues. The V end was cut by 0 bases, the J end by 4 bases, with 9 bases between. The CDR3 nucleotides read TGTGCCAGCAGCCAATCCCCCGGGATCTATGGCTACACCTTC. Translating gives CASSQSPGIYGYTF.

This clone appeared a few times. The rearrangement links TRBV21-1 to TRBJ2-6; the D call TRBD1 from the table was never checked on the DNA. TRBV21-1 is designated a pseudogene. This CDR3 has 18 residues. The CDR3 spells CASSPKSRCRSGANVLTF. The CDR3 bases are TGTGCCAGCAGCCCTAAGTCCAGGTGTAGGTCTGGGGCCAACGTCCTGACTTTC.

V usage is TRBV10-2 and J usage is TRBJ1-5; unclear D gene. Trimming shortened V by 3 bases and J by 7 bases, and 10 bases separated the two germline ends. The germline CDR1 and CDR2 sequences are WSHSY and SAAADI. The length of the CDR3 is 13 residues. The CDR3 is CASSDVASQPQHF. The CDR3 DNA sequence: TGCGCCAGCAGTGACGTGGCTAGCCAGCCCCAGCATTTT.

This clone showed up just once. The identical CDR3 is also encoded by other nucleotide sequences in the sample. V usage is TRBV28 and J usage is TRBJ1-4, with D perhaps TRBD1 (5 bases). The germline V gene encodes CDR1 MDHEN and CDR2 SYDVKM. Trimming removed 2 bases from V and 8 bases from J, with 12 bases in between. The CDR3 length is 14 residues. CDR3: CASSLPGGYEKLFF. The DNA for the CDR3 is TGTGCCAGCAGTTTACCGGGGGGGTACGAAAAACTGTTTTTT.

V and J are TRBV10-3 and TRBJ1-2; 10 bases map to TRBD1. Germline CDR1 reads ENHRY; CDR2 reads SYGVKD. The CDR3 is 13 residues long. The trim removed 6 bases at V and 8 bases at J, leaving 6 bases unmatched. The CDR3 spells CAISPGTGVGYTF. In DNA form, the CDR3 reads TGTGCCATCAGCCCCGGGACAGGGGTAGGCTACACCTTC.

The V call is TRBV6-6, the J call TRBJ1-6; maybe TRBD1 (6 bases). This CDR3 is 16 amino acids long. Per germline, CDR1 MNHNY and CDR2 SVGAGI (reference sequence). The V and J ends lost 0 bases and 6 bases respectively, with 12 bases between them. CDR3 residues: CASSYSAYRANSPLHF. The CDR3 DNA sequence: TGTGCCAGCAGTTACTCAGCCTACAGGGCTAATTCACCCCTCCACTTT.

This clone showed up just once. The CDR3, as DNA: TGTGCCAGCAGCGAGGGACTAGCGGGGGGGCCACATGAGCAGTTCTTC. It translates to CASSEGLAGGPHEQFF. The chain has TRBV6-4 and TRBJ2-1; TRBD2 aligns across 16 bases. V was clipped by 6 bases and J by 8 bases; unmatched bases: 7. CDR1 MRHNA and CDR2 SNTAGT come from the germline V gene. CDR3 length equals 16 residues.